The clone carrying this TCR beta chain was detected only once. This entry comes from a study of blood T cell repertoires in COVID-19. At the level of the study: Sites in the United States, Italy and Spain provided acute and convalescent COVID-19 samples. T cells, B-cell-depleted T cells, or PBMCs provided the cDNA or gDNA that served as material.

The germline V gene has CDR1 SGHRS and CDR2 YFSETQ. The CDR3 runs to 14 residues. V was clipped by 4 bases and J by 5 bases, with 15 bases between them. TCRdb's copy holds only in-frame clones and misses some; the assay was immunoSEQ multiplex PCR. The sample lists hundreds of thousands of clones, approximately 84% occurring once. This clonotype was sampled from a man aged 25-40 years who had recovered from COVID-19. The sample consisted of PBMCs or T cells enriched from blood (not recorded which). V and J are TRBV5-1 and TRBJ1-1, with D perhaps matching TRBD1 (6 bases). The CDR3 spells CASSPGTKNTEAFF. CDR3 sequence (DNA): TGCGCCAGCAGCCCCGGGACAAAGAATACTGAAGCTTTCTTT.